The rows below give T cell receptor beta chains drawn from one sample of a study of blood T cell repertoires in COVID-19. Assay: immunoSEQ multiplex PCR; the TCRdb copy retains only in-frame clones and omits some. The sample lists 100,000 to 150,000 clones, 80% to 90% seen once, with roughly 4.3% in the top ten. The sequenced sample was peripheral blood. Receptor source: a man in his 60s with COVID-19, enrolled during active disease. CDR3s include the opening cysteine and the closing phenylalanine or tryptophan. A D gene is named only where the DNA matches it firmly. Size is stated for part of the rows, as once, few or many counts, or as a class when the clone is expanded.

size | D | J | V | length | DNA | CDR3
NA | TRBD1 | TRBJ1-6 | TRBV28 | 15 | TGTGCCAGCAGTTTTCCAGGGGGTGGGTCTTCACCCCTCCACTTT | CASSFPGGGSSPLHF
NA | TRBD1 | TRBJ1-2 | TRBV25-1 | 15 | TGTGCCAGCAGCTTGAGGGGGCAGACACTTGGAGGCTACACCTTC | CASSLRGQTLGGYTF
NA | NA | TRBJ2-3 | TRBV7-9 | 15 | TGTGCCAGCAGCCTGAGGGCGCCCGAGCTTGATACGCAGTATTTT | CASSLRAPELDTQYF
NA | TRBD1 | TRBJ1-6 | TRBV5-1 | 16 | TGCGCCAGCAGCTCGTCTATGGGGACAGTGAGGTCACCCCTCCACTTT | CASSSSMGTVRSPLHF
NA | TRBD1 | TRBJ2-1 | TRBV7-2 | 14 | TGTGCCAGCAGCTTAACAGGGGGTACCAATGAGCAGTTCTTC | CASSLTGGTNEQFF
NA | NA | TRBJ2-1 | TRBV14 | 18 | TGTGCCAGCAGCCACAGGGGCCCGCATACGAGCTCCTACAATGAGCAGTTCTTC | CASSHRGPHTSSYNEQFF
NA | NA | TRBJ1-5 | TRBV30 | 15 | TGTGCCTGGCTGGCGGGCCGGGGGCGGGGGCAGCCCCAGCATTTT | CAWLAGRGRGQPQHF
NA | NA | TRBJ2-3 | TRBV6-5 | 15 | TGTGCCAGCAGCCCCCTGGGGGCCGGCACAGATACGCAGTATTTT | CASSPLGAGTDTQYF
NA | TRBD1 | TRBJ2-1 | TRBV10-3 | 15 | TGTGCCATCAGTCCCTCCGGGACAGGGTTCGATGAGCAGTTCTTC | CAISPSGTGFDEQFF
NA | TRBD1 | TRBJ2-7 | TRBV23-1 | 16 | TGCGCCAGCAGTCAACTACTAGGACAGGGGTTTGGTGAGCAGTACTTC | CASSQLLGQGFGEQYF
once | TRBD2 | TRBJ2-1 | TRBV4-3 | 16 | TGCGCCAGCAGCCAAGACGAGACTAGCGGGTTCCATGAGCAGTTCTTC | CASSQDETSGFHEQFF
NA | NA | TRBJ1-5 | TRBV30 | 11 | TGTGCCTGGAGTTCTACGGGTTCCCAGCATTTT | CAWSSTGSQHF
once | TRBD1 | TRBJ2-7 | TRBV4-1 | 18 | TGCGCCAGCAGCCAACCTCCGACAGGGGGCTTCAGCTCCTACGAGCAGTACTTC | CASSQPPTGGFSSYEQYF
NA | TRBD1 | TRBJ1-6 | TRBV6-5 | 15 | TGTGCCAGCAGTCACAGGGGCACCCTGGGTTCACCCCTCCACTTT | CASSHRGTLGSPLHF
once | TRBD1 | TRBJ1-2 | TRBV6-5 | 14 | TGTGCCAGCAGACTTGACAGGGGGAACTATGGCTACACCTTC | CASRLDRGNYGYTF
NA | NA | TRBJ2-7 | TRBV25-1 | 16 | TGTGCCAGCAGTGAACTCACGAGGAGTTCATCCTACGAGCAGTACTTC | CASSELTRSSSYEQYF
NA | TRBD1 | TRBJ2-7 | TRBV11-3 | 19 | TGTGCCAGCAGCTGTAACGGCAGGCACAGGGGGCTCCTTTGCTACGAGCAGTACTTC | CASSCNGRHRGLLCYEQYF
NA | NA | TRBJ2-2 | TRBV30 | 14 | TGTGCCTGGAGTGTAGGGAGTGGTACCGGGGAGCTGTTTTTT | CAWSVGSGTGELFF
NA | NA | TRBJ1-3 | TRBV5-1 | 18 | TGCGCCAGCAACCGAGGAGGGAAGGATTCCGCCTCTGGAAACACCATATATTTT | CASNRGGKDSASGNTIYF
NA | NA | TRBJ1-6 | TRBV25-1 | 13 | TGTGCCAGCAGTGGCTACGGTAATTCACCCCTCCACTTT | CASSGYGNSPLHF
NA | TRBD1 | TRBJ2-7 | TRBV7-8 | 15 | TGTGCCAGCAGCTTACTAAGACAGGGACCGTACGAGCAGTACTTC | CASSLLRQGPYEQYF
NA | NA | TRBJ1-6 | TRBV9 | 15 | TGTGCCAGCAGCGTAGCTGCCCGTGGCGGCTCACCCCTCCACTTT | CASSVAARGGSPLHF
NA | TRBD1 | TRBJ1-5 | TRBV11-2 | 15 | TGTGCCAGCAGCTTCGGAGGGGGCGGCGGGCAGCCCCAGCATTTT | CASSFGGGGGQPQHF
NA | NA | TRBJ1-1 | TRBV6-6 | 12 | TGTGCCAGCAGTTATTCGAGGGATTCGGCTTTCTTT | CASSYSRDSAFF
NA | NA | TRBJ2-7 | TRBV5-1 | 11 | TGCGCCAGCAGCCTATCGCACGAGCAGTACTTC | CASSLSHEQYF
NA | NA | TRBJ1-2 | TRBV12-3/TRBV12-4 | 12 | TGTGCCAGCAGTTTAGGTCAGTTTGGCTACACCTTC | CASSLGQFGYTF
once | NA | TRBJ2-3 | TRBV29-1 | 14 | TGCAGCGGCCAGGGGGGCCCACTCACAGATACGCAGTATTTT | CSGQGGPLTDTQYF
NA | NA | TRBJ1-1 | TRBV6-5 | 13 | TGTGCCAGCAAAGCGGGGCTGGACACTGAAGCTTTCTTT | CASKAGLDTEAFF
NA | NA | TRBJ1-5 | TRBV10-3 | 13 | TGTGCCATCAGTGGGGAGATAAATCAGCCCCAGCATTTT | CAISGEINQPQHF
NA | NA | TRBJ2-2 | TRBV5-1 | 16 | TGCGCCAGCAGCTTGGGTGGTAGCAGGAACACCGGGGAGCTGTTTTTT | CASSLGGSRNTGELFF
NA | NA | TRBJ1-4 | TRBV12-3/TRBV12-4 | 12 | TGTGCCAGCAGTATTCAGGGGGAAAAACTGTTTTTT | CASSIQGEKLFF
NA | TRBD2 | TRBJ2-1 | TRBV7-8 | 16 | TGTGCCAGCAGCTTATGGGTTAGCGGGGGGCGAAGTGAGCAGTTCTTC | CASSLWVSGGRSEQFF
NA | TRBD1 | TRBJ2-7 | TRBV9 | 14 | TGTGCCAGCAGCGCCCGGACAGGGGTCGGCGAGCAGTACTTC | CASSARTGVGEQYF
NA | NA | TRBJ1-2 | TRBV3-1/TRBV3-2 | 16 | TGTGCCAGCAGCCAAGGTACGGGGGTAGCTAACTATGGCTACACCTTC | CASSQGTGVANYGYTF
few | NA | TRBJ1-2 | TRBV5-1 | 14 | TGCGCCAGCAGCTCTACTTCCTACAGCACGGGCTACACCTTC | CASSSTSYSTGYTF
NA | NA | TRBJ1-1 | TRBV10-3 | 13 | TGTGCCAACACACAGGGAATGAACACTGAAGCTTTCTTT | CANTQGMNTEAFF
NA | NA | TRBJ1-3 | TRBV30 | 17 | TGTGCCTGGAGTAGGGGACTCTCGAAAGTTTCTGGAAACACCATATATTTT | CAWSRGLSKVSGNTIYF
NA | TRBD1 | TRBJ2-2 | TRBV2 | 14 | TGTGCCAGCAGTCGGGACAGTCTACTCGGGGAGCTGTTTTTT | CASSRDSLLGELFF
NA | TRBD1 | TRBJ2-7 | TRBV6-5 | 15 | TGTGCCAGCAGTCCCGGACAGGGGAGCTCCTACGAGCAGTACTTC | CASSPGQGSSYEQYF
once | NA | TRBJ2-2 | TRBV5-1 | 15 | TGCGCCAGCAGCTTGGGGGGCCCTGGCACCGGGGAGCTGTTTTTT | CASSLGGPGTGELFF
NA | NA | TRBJ1-2 | TRBV11-2 | 18 | TGTGCCAGCAGCTTAGGTTGGGGCGCAGGGGAACGATCTTATGGCTACACCTTC | CASSLGWGAGERSYGYTF
NA | TRBD2 | TRBJ2-2 | TRBV6-2/TRBV6-3 | 15 | TGTGCCAGCAGCATAGCGGGGGGGCAGACCGGGGAGCTGTTTTTT | CASSIAGGQTGELFF
once | NA | TRBJ2-7 | TRBV12-3/TRBV12-4 | 12 | TGTGCCAGCAGACAGGGCCCCTACGAGCAGTACTTC | CASRQGPYEQYF
NA | NA | TRBJ1-3 | TRBV7-8 | 18 | TGTGCCAGCAGCTTAGTAGATACGCCCGTTGGCTCTGGAAACACCATATATTTT | CASSLVDTPVGSGNTIYF
NA | TRBD1 | TRBJ1-1 | TRBV4-1 | 18 | TGCGCCAGCAGCCAAGATGGACAGGGGGCGCGGGTGAACACTGAAGCTTTCTTT | CASSQDGQGARVNTEAFF
NA | TRBD1 | TRBJ1-2 | TRBV7-8 | 14 | TGTGCCAGCAGCCACAGGGGGCCCATCTATGGCTACACCTTC | CASSHRGPIYGYTF
NA | NA | TRBJ2-2 | TRBV11-3 | 16 | TGTGCCAGCAGTAAAGGGGGGGCAACGAACACCGGGGAGCTGTTTTTT | CASSKGGATNTGELFF
NA | NA | TRBJ1-1 | TRBV7-2 | 14 | TGTGCCAGCAGCCTCCCGAATCGAGGCACTGAAGCTTTCTTT | CASSLPNRGTEAFF
once | TRBD1 | TRBJ1-2 | TRBV6-4 | 16 | TGTGCCAGCAGTGGGGGAACAGGGGGCGGCAACTATGGCTACACCTTC | CASSGGTGGGNYGYTF